The text below deals with one TCR beta chain. What it binds is not known. Primers used in a second PCR of roughly 7 to 11 cycles were a sample-barcoded 5' primer and a J-beta primer mix. TCRdb independently ran MiXCR on the 5' RACE reads; one entry per CDR3 protein. The sample consists of over 750,000 distinct CDR3 sequences, around 25% of them appearing once. The CDR3 covers 16 residues. The germline gives CDR1 MNHEY, CDR2 SVGAGI. The V and J ends lost 0 bases and 2 bases respectively, with 13 bases between them. The sample belongs to a study of blood T cells in healthy people across ages. Study-level findings and limits: Without sorted subsets, naive and antigen-experienced compartments could not be conclusively compared. Per million T cells, TCR beta diversity dropped roughly linearly as age increased.

These records were also assigned to another study, of T cells of mothers and their children. From that study: From each mother came over 9.5 million TCR beta CDR3 reads, and from each child came around 2.7 million.

This chain links TRBV6-5 with TRBJ2-5; D might be TRBD2 (7 bases). This TCR derives from a boy aged 5-17 years in good health. Specimen: blood. DNA for the CDR3: TGTGCCAGCAGTTACTCGAGGGGGGGGCCACAAGAGACCCAGTACTTC. The encoded protein is CASSYSRGGPQETQYF.